Listed here are 29 T cell receptor beta chains from one sample, sequenced in a study of OX40 agonist ivuxolimab in advanced cancers. The table came from immunoSEQ multiplex PCR; TCRdb's copy has only in-frame clones and leaves some out. Of fewer than 100,000 clones in the sample, roughly nine tenths were seen once. The specimen comprised CD4+ or CD8+ T cells sorted from blood, sampled in a trial of the OX40 agonist ivuxolimab. These receptors were collected from an adult with an advanced solid tumor such as melanoma, head and neck, liver or kidney cancer.

This rearrangement joins TRBV19 to TRBJ2-3; 7 bases line up with TRBD2. The germline V gene encodes CDR1 LNHDA and CDR2 SQIVND (reference sequence). J lost 3 bases, V lost 7 bases, and 10 bases had no gene match. The CDR3 contains 15 residues. CDR3 bases: TGTGCCAGTACCCCAGGGACTACGGCAACAGATACGCAGTATTTT. Translating gives CASTPGTTATDTQYF. Supplemented by reference TRBV19 and TRBJ2-3, the full variable domain reads DGGITQSPKYLFRKEGQNVTLSCEQNLNHDAMYWYRQDPGQGLRLIYYSQIVNDFQKGDIAEGYSVSREKKESFPLTVTSAQKNPTAFYLCASTPGTTATDTQYFGPGTRLTVL.

The chain recombines TRBV5-1 with TRBJ1-4; D ambiguous. V lost 2 bases to trimming and J lost 0 bases, with 5 bases between them. Germline V CDR1 and CDR2: SGHRS, YFSETQ. CDR3 size: 14 residues. The CDR3 region is CASSFTTTNEKLFF. The CDR3 bases are TGCGCCAGCAGCTTCACAACAACTAATGAAAAACTGTTTTTT.

This rearrangement joins TRBV6-1 to TRBJ1-4; TRBD1 matches 10 bases. Germline values: CDR1 MNHNS, CDR2 SASEGT. The CDR3 contains 15 residues. V trimming: 4 bases; J trimming: 6 bases; junction bases outside the gene matches: 5. In DNA form, the CDR3 reads TGTGCCAGCAGTGTTGTGACAGGGGGCTATGAAAAACTGTTTTTT. It encodes CASSVVTGGYEKLFF.

The genes are TRBV7-9 and TRBJ2-7; D is unclear. Germline CDR1 reads SEHNR; CDR2 reads FQNEAQ (reference sequence). V gave up 7 bases and J gave up 5 bases, with 9 bases separating them. This CDR3 is 11 amino acids long. CDR3 in DNA: TGTGCCAGCATCTACCTCGACGAGCAGTACTTC. Its protein product is CASIYLDEQYF.

The genes are TRBV11-3 and TRBJ1-1; 10 nucleotides line up with TRBD1. Germline-derived CDR1 and CDR2 are SGHNT and YENEEA. This CDR3 is 15 amino acids long. V was clipped by 8 bases and J by 0 bases; unmatched bases: 6. The CDR3 loop is CASERTGGMNTEAFF. The DNA of the CDR3 is TGTGCCAGCGAAAGGACAGGGGGTATGAACACTGAAGCTTTCTTT.

The J gene is TRBJ2-7, the V gene TRBV4-1; D gene unclear. Between the trimmed V and J ends, which lost 0 bases and 4 bases, there was a span of 13 bases. CDR1 and CDR2 (germline): MGHRA, YSYEKL. The CDR3 has 15 residues. The CDR3 DNA reads as TGCGCCAGCAGCCAAGATAAGGGAATTGGGTACGAGCAGTACTTC. It yields the protein CASSQDKGIGYEQYF.

This chain links TRBV10-1 with TRBJ2-5; D call uncertain. V was pared by 0 bases and J by 4 bases, with 6 bases between. From germline, CDR1 is WNHNN and CDR2 SYGVQD (reference sequence). CDR3 length equals 13 residues. The CDR3 sequence is CASSESRIETQYF. In DNA form, the CDR3 reads TGCGCCAGCAGTGAGTCGAGGATAGAGACCCAGTACTTC.

Written as DNA, the CDR3 is TGTGCCAGCAGTGAGTATAGAGGAGATCAGCCCCAGCATTTT. It encodes CASSEYRGDQPQHF. The rearrangement links TRBV2 to TRBJ1-5, with D unclear. The CDR3 consists of 14 residues. V was cut by 3 bases and J by 5 bases, with 11 bases left in between. CDR1 and CDR2 (germline): SNHLY, FYNNEI.

The chain combines TRBV6-6 with TRBJ2-7, with D perhaps TRBD1 or TRBD2 (6 bases each). Germline lookup yields CDR1 MNHNY and CDR2 SVGAGI (reference sequence). This CDR3 has 13 amino acids. The V end lost 7 bases, the J end lost 7 bases, and 17 bases lay between the germline ends. CDR3 loop: CASTSGAGREQYF. The CDR3 nucleotides read TGTGCCAGCACCTCAGGGGCGGGAAGGGAGCAGTACTTC.

The chain's CDR3 is CASSLFQAGYGTQYF. The CDR3 nucleotides are TGTGCCAGCAGTTTATTCCAGGCGGGGTATGGGACCCAGTACTTC. The rearrangement links TRBV28 to TRBJ2-5, with D perhaps TRBD2 (6 bases). The V gene's germline CDR1 is MDHEN and CDR2 SYDVKM. Trimming left V 1 base short and J 7 bases short, with 16 bases between. CDR3 length equals 15 residues.

The chain links TRBV5-5 to TRBJ2-7; tentatively, D is TRBD2 (5 bases). The CDR3 is made up of 15 amino acids. The germline V gene encodes CDR1 SGHKS and CDR2 YYEKEE (reference sequence). The ends were cut back, 0 bases at V and 0 bases at J, with 10 bases in the middle. The CDR3 loop reads CASSLEPGSSYEQYF. CDR3 bases: TGTGCCAGCAGCTTGGAACCGGGAAGCTCCTACGAGCAGTACTTC.

The genes are TRBV11-2 and TRBJ1-5; TRBD1 might be the D (6 bases). The germline V gene has CDR1 SGHAT and CDR2 FQNNGV. The V gene lost 1 base and the J gene lost 4 bases, with 11 bases spanning the gap. This CDR3 is built from 15 residues. CDR3 sequence: CASSLGTGSNQPQHF. The DNA for the CDR3 is TGTGCCAGCAGCTTAGGAACAGGGAGTAATCAGCCCCAGCATTTT. Full variable domain (missing parts from reference TRBV11-2 and TRBJ1-5): EAGVAQSPRYKIIEKRQSVAFWCNPISGHATLYWYQQILGQGPKLLIQFQNNGVVDDSQLPKDRFSAERLKGVDSTLKIQPAKLEDSAVYLCASSLGTGSNQPQHFGDGTRLSIL.

The CDR3: CASSTGYANTIYF. CDR3 sequence (DNA): TGTGCCAGCAGTACAGGGTACGCAAACACCATATATTTT. The chain has TRBV6-1 and TRBJ1-3; TRBD1 is a possible D gene (6 bases). Trimming removed 5 bases at V and 6 bases at J, with 11 bases between. From germline, CDR1 is MNHNS and CDR2 SASEGT. The CDR3 consists of 13 residues.

The chain combines TRBV6-5 with TRBJ1-4; TRBD1 is a possible D gene (5 bases). Per the germline V gene, CDR1 is MNHEY and CDR2 is SVGAGI. The CDR3 contains 15 residues. Trimming took off 2 bases at V and 5 bases at J, with 12 bases between the two ends. CDR3 coding DNA: TGTGCCAGCAGTTACGGGTCGGGACGGAATGAAAAACTGTTTTTT. It codes for CASSYGSGRNEKLFF.

The rearrangement joins TRBV5-1 to TRBJ2-7; no clear D. This CDR3 is 17 amino acids long. In germline, CDR1 is SGHRS, CDR2 YFSETQ. Trimming shortened V by 4 bases and J by 1 base, and 21 bases separated the two germline ends. CDR3 in DNA: TGCGCCAGCAGCCCTGGGGTTGCCAGGATCGGGTCCTACGAGCAGTACTTC. It translates to CASSPGVARIGSYEQYF.

The chain is built from TRBV4-1 and TRBJ1-1; no definite D call. There are 15 residues in the CDR3. Trimming cost V 0 bases and J 4 bases, with 12 bases left between them. Per the germline V gene, CDR1 is MGHRA and CDR2 is YSYEKL. CDR3 sequence: CASSQEGAGSTEAFF. The CDR3 DNA sequence: TGCGCCAGCAGCCAAGAGGGCGCAGGATCCACTGAAGCTTTCTTT.

This CDR3 reads CAWGSGTTNEQFF. The CDR3 DNA is TGTGCCTGGGGGTCCGGGACAACCAATGAGCAGTTCTTC. The genes are TRBV30 and TRBJ2-1, with TRBD1 as a possible D gene (6 bases). CDR3 length: 13 residues. Germline V gene sequence: CDR1 GTSNPN, CDR2 SVGIG (reference sequence). V lost 5 bases, J lost 6 bases, and 14 bases lay in between. Looking up the rest from reference TRBV30 and TRBJ2-1 gives the full variable domain: SQTIHQWPATLVQPVGSPLSLECTVEGTSNPNLYWYRQAAGRGLQLLFYSVGIGQISSEVPQNLSASRPQDRQFILSSKKLLLSDSGFYLCAWGSGTTNEQFFGPGTRLTVL.

The chain recombines TRBV12-5 with TRBJ2-7; 9 bases match TRBD2. The CDR3 has 15 amino acids. In germline, CDR1 is LGHNT, CDR2 FRNRAP. The V segment lost 6 bases and the J segment 5 bases; nucleotides outside the gene matches: 11. This CDR3 reads CASGPSGMGNHEQYF. DNA of the CDR3: TGTGCTAGTGGCCCTAGCGGGATGGGGAACCACGAGCAGTACTTC.

The CDR3, as DNA: TGTGCCAGCAGTGCGGACAGAGGCTATGGCTACACCTTC. Its protein product is CASSADRGYGYTF. The rearrangement uses TRBV27 and TRBJ1-2; TRBD1 is a possible D gene (6 bases). This CDR3 has 13 residues. CDR1 and CDR2 (germline): MNHEY, SMNVEV (reference sequence). V dropped 5 bases and J dropped 4 bases, with 11 bases sitting between them.

The rearrangement links TRBV5-8 to TRBJ2-3; 11 bases are shared with TRBD2. This CDR3 contains 16 residues. From germline, CDR1 is SGHTS and CDR2 YDEGEE. V dropped 2 bases and J dropped 6; count of bases not matched to a gene: 8. CDR3 nucleotide sequence: TGTGCCAGCAGCTTCCCGACTAGCGGGGTACAGGATACGCAGTATTTT. Amino acids: CASSFPTSGVQDTQYF.

The chain joins TRBV30 to TRBJ2-5; no firm D call. The J call may be mistaken, given a closer DNA end match to TRBJ2-7. CDR3 length: 13 residues. Germline loops: CDR1 GTSNPN, CDR2 SVGIG (reference sequence). This CDR3 is CAWRATSFYEQYF. Here the CDR3 DNA reads TGTGCCTGGAGGGCGACAAGTTTTTACGAGCAGTACTTC.

The J gene is TRBJ2-7, the V gene TRBV11-2; D unresolved. The CDR3 consists of 15 residues. V lost 1 base and J 0 bases, leaving 10 bases between the germline ends. Looked up from germline, CDR1 is SGHAT and CDR2 is FQNNGV. CDR3 residues: CASSLGRNPSYEQYF. CDR3 bases: TGTGCCAGCAGCTTAGGGCGGAATCCCTCCTACGAGCAGTACTTC. The full variable domain, rest sourced from reference TRBV11-2 and TRBJ2-7, is EAGVAQSPRYKIIEKRQSVAFWCNPISGHATLYWYQQILGQGPKLLIQFQNNGVVDDSQLPKDRFSAERLKGVDSTLKIQPAKLEDSAVYLCASSLGRNPSYEQYFGPGTRLTVT.

This chain connects TRBV21-1 to TRBJ1-5; the table's D call, TRBD1, was not checked against the DNA. TRBV21-1 represents a pseudogene. The CDR3 is 15 residues long. CDR3 residues: CASSKGPRGVQPQHF. In nucleotides, the CDR3 is TGTGCCAGCAGCAAAGGTCCCAGGGGAGTTCAGCCCCAGCATTTT.

In DNA form, the CDR3 reads TGTGCCAGCAGCTGGACAGGGGACGAGCAGTACTTC. Its translation: CASSWTGDEQYF. This sequence joins TRBV11-2 and TRBJ2-7; 9 bases match TRBD1. The CDR3 runs 12 residues. With V trimmed by 4 bases and J by 5 bases, 0 bases remained unmatched. Germline V gene data show CDR1 as SGHAT and CDR2 as FQNNGV.

This clone was observed a few times. The rearrangement uses TRBV28 and TRBJ2-6, with 7 bases matching TRBD1. Germline trimming cut 7 bases from V and 4 bases from J; bases unmatched to any gene: 7. The CDR3 is 15 residues long. In germline, CDR1 is MDHEN, CDR2 SYDVKM. The CDR3 coding sequence is TGTGCCAGCACCAAGAGGGGGCTCGGGGCCAACGTCCTGACTTTC. This codes for CASTKRGLGANVLTF.

The chain carries TRBV27 and TRBJ2-7; 8 nucleotides match TRBD2. V was clipped by 6 bases and J by 1 base; unmatched bases: 8. The CDR3 loop spans 15 amino acids. The V gene's germline CDR1 is MNHEY and CDR2 SMNVEV (reference sequence). CDR3 sequence: CASRFSGMGSYEQYF. The CDR3 DNA is TGTGCCAGCAGATTTAGCGGGATGGGGTCCTACGAGCAGTACTTC.

The J gene is TRBJ2-5, the V gene TRBV7-3; D is uncertain. The CDR3 loop spans 13 amino acids. Germline V CDR1 and CDR2: SGHTA, FQGTGA. Trimming took 8 bases from V and 4 from J, leaving 14 bases between them. The CDR3 sequence is CASGESSGETQYF. As DNA, the CDR3 is TGTGCCAGCGGAGAGTCATCGGGAGAGACCCAGTACTTC.

The rearrangement links TRBV6-4 to TRBJ2-1, with 8 bases aligning to TRBD2. V dropped 3 bases and J dropped 3; count of bases not matched to a gene: 4. The CDR3 covers 15 residues. The germline V gene has CDR1 MRHNA and CDR2 SNTAGT. The DNA for the CDR3 is TGTGCCAGCAGTGAGAGTAGCGGGAACTACAATGAGCAGTTCTTC. Its translation is CASSESSGNYNEQFF.

This chain links TRBV9 with TRBJ2-2, with a possible D match to TRBD2 (6 bases). The CDR3 has 15 amino acids. Trimming removed 0 bases from V and 4 bases from J, with 10 bases in between. Germline assignment: CDR1 SGDLS and CDR2 YYNGEE. The DNA of the CDR3 is TGTGCCAGCAGCGTAGAGGGACTGAGCACCGGGGAGCTGTTTTTT. Amino acid sequence: CASSVEGLSTGELFF.